Below are 19 T cell receptor beta chains sequenced from a single sample in a study of post-analysis software for immune sequencing data. Study-level points and caveats: Included in a set of about 5 TRBV segments more frequent in patients than controls were TRBV5-6, TRBV5-1 and TRBV20-1.

Their cognate antigens are unknown. TCR beta libraries were prepared from cDNA with unique molecular identifiers. MiXCR, applied by TCRdb to the PCR reads, yields one record per CDR3 protein. The profile covers approximately 730,000 distinct CDR3 sequences, with about half appearing a single time and 4.9% taken by the ten largest. What was sequenced was blood. All receptors derive from a girl aged 10-17 years with multiple sclerosis.

This clonotype occurred a few times. The rearrangement links TRBV27 to TRBJ2-1, with D possibly TRBD2 on 5 matching bases. The CDR3 has 16 amino acids. CDR1 and CDR2 from the germline V gene are MNHEY and SMNVEV (reference sequence). The germline V and J ends were trimmed by 3 bases and 5 bases, with 17 bases remaining between them. In DNA form, the CDR3 reads TGTGCCAGCAGTTTCGGGAATCCCCCCGGCGACAATGAGCAGTTCTTC. This translates into CASSFGNPPGDNEQFF.

The chain is built from TRBV11-3 and TRBJ2-1; 8 bases agree with TRBD2. The CDR3 runs 18 residues. The J segment lost 6 bases and the V segment lost 1 base, leaving 14 bases of the junction unmatched. Per the germline V gene, CDR1 is SGHNT and CDR2 is YENEEA. The CDR3 DNA reads as TGTGCCAGCAGCTTAGGCCCCCCACTAGCGGACTTACGCAATGAGCAGTTCTTC. It is translated as CASSLGPPLADLRNEQFF.

J is TRBJ2-1 and V is TRBV20-1; 15 bases are shared with TRBD2. Per the germline V gene, CDR1 is DFQATT and CDR2 is SNEGSKA (reference sequence). The CDR3 is made up of 15 amino acids. V gave up 6 bases and J gave up 7 bases; unmatched junction bases: 7. The CDR3 DNA follows: TGCAGTGCCAGCAGGACTAGCGGGGGGGGTAATGAGCAGTTCTTC. This gives the protein CSASRTSGGGNEQFF.

This clonotype was detected once. The chain links TRBV7-6 to TRBJ2-3; 7 nucleotides agree with TRBD1. The CDR3 has 17 residues. Germline V CDR1 and CDR2: SGHVS, FNYEAQ. V trimming: 5 bases; J trimming: 3 bases; junction bases outside the gene matches: 14. The CDR3, as DNA: TGTGCCAGCAGCCCAAAATTGGGACAGACATATACAGATACGCAGTATTTT. Its translation: CASSPKLGQTYTDTQYF.

This clonotype has a handful of counts. This chain connects TRBV20-1 to TRBJ1-2; D is ambiguous. The CDR3 has 13 residues. V lost 3 bases, J lost 4 bases, and 12 bases lay in between. The germline V gene has CDR1 DFQATT and CDR2 SNEGSKA (reference sequence). CDR3 DNA: TGCAGTGCTAGGGCCGGAACCTTCTATGGCTACACCTTC. It yields the protein CSARAGTFYGYTF.

The CDR3 region has the DNA TGTGCCAGCAGCTCTGGGACTGATCCAGATACGCAGTATTTT. Protein product: CASSSGTDPDTQYF. This chain links TRBV11-2 with TRBJ2-3; weak D call: TRBD2 (6 bases). This CDR3 spans 14 amino acids. CDR1 is SGHAT, CDR2 FQNNGV, per germline. V was pared by 4 bases and J by 4 bases, with 12 bases between.

This clonotype was detected a few times. The chain employs TRBV18 and TRBJ2-5, with D possibly TRBD1 on 6 matching bases. The CDR3 has 13 residues. Trimming shortened V by 5 bases and J by 3 bases, and 10 bases separated the two germline ends. Germline CDR1 is KGHSH and CDR2 is LQKENI. CDR3 coding DNA: TGTGCCAGCTCAGCCTCAGGGGAAGAGACCCAGTACTTC. It is translated as CASSASGEETQYF.

There are a few counts of this clonotype. The rearrangement uses TRBV27 and TRBJ2-7, with a tentative D call TRBD2 (6 bases). Trimming left V 1 base short and J 2 bases short, with 9 bases between. The CDR3 runs 14 residues. Looked up from germline, CDR1 is MNHEY and CDR2 is SMNVEV (reference sequence). CDR3: CASSLLGGAYEQYF. Written as DNA, the CDR3 is TGTGCCAGCAGTTTATTGGGGGGAGCCTACGAGCAGTACTTC.

The chain joins TRBV20-1 to TRBJ1-1; no clear D. Per the germline V gene, CDR1 is DFQATT and CDR2 is SNEGSKA (reference sequence). Trimming took 3 bases from V and 4 from J, leaving 9 bases between them. The CDR3 has 12 amino acids. CDR3 region: CSASLLGTEAFF. DNA for the CDR3: TGCAGTGCTAGCTTGCTTGGCACTGAAGCTTTCTTT.

This chain joins TRBV29-1 and TRBJ2-3; unclear D gene. Germline loops: CDR1 SQVTM, CDR2 ANQGSEA. Trimming stripped 6 bases from V and 0 bases from J, with 13 bases between. The CDR3 extends over 14 amino acids. The CDR3: CSVDLDRSTDTQYF. The CDR3 nucleotides are TGCAGCGTGGACCTGGACCGAAGCACAGATACGCAGTATTTT.

J is TRBJ1-2 and V is TRBV18; a possible D gene is TRBD1 (5 bases). CDR1 and CDR2 from the germline V gene are KGHSH and LQKENI. V dropped 3 bases and J dropped 8 bases, with 13 bases sitting between them. This CDR3 comprises 13 residues. The CDR3 nucleotides read TGTGCCAGCTCACCCGACGGGGGTACGGGCTACACCTTC. Translating gives CASSPDGGTGYTF.

The J gene is TRBJ2-3, the V gene TRBV6-6; possibly TRBD1 for D (5 bases). V lost 10 bases to trimming and J lost 2 bases, with 16 bases between them. The CDR3 runs to 14 residues. Germline CDR1 MNHNY, CDR2 SVGAGI (reference sequence). CDR3: CATAWAGSTDTQYF. The DNA of the CDR3 is TGTGCCACCGCTTGGGCAGGGTCCACAGATACGCAGTATTTT.

The chain carries TRBV29-1 and TRBJ2-5; 12 bases line up with TRBD2. V dropped 4 bases and J dropped 4; count of bases not matched to a gene: 10. Germline V gene data show CDR1 as SQVTM and CDR2 as ANQGSEA. The CDR3 is made up of 16 amino acids. CDR3 bases: TGCAGCGTTGGGTCCCTAGCGGGAGGGCTTGTAGAGACCCAGTACTTC. It is translated as CSVGSLAGGLVETQYF.

The chain has TRBV10-3 and TRBJ2-1, with TRBD2 matching 9 bases. V shed 10 bases and J 8 bases; nucleotides not matched to a gene: 12. Germline CDR1 is ENHRY and CDR2 is SYGVKD. The CDR3 extends over 14 amino acids. CDR3: CATTGGRAGDEQFF. DNA of the CDR3: TGTGCCACAACCGGCGGGAGGGCCGGGGATGAGCAGTTCTTC.

This clonotype was seen a handful of times. This rearrangement joins TRBV20-1 to TRBJ2-7, with TRBD2 identical over 7 bases. This CDR3 is built from 14 residues. Germline assignment: CDR1 DFQATT and CDR2 SNEGSKA (reference sequence). Trimming cost V 0 bases and J 2 bases; bases outside gene matches: 4. The CDR3 DNA is TGCAGTGCTAGAGAGGCTAGCGGTACCTACGAGCAGTACTTC. Amino acids: CSAREASGTYEQYF.

This chain joins TRBV6-1 and TRBJ2-1; D not certain. With 3 bases removed from V and 9 bases from J, the gap between germline ends came to 6 bases. The CDR3 is 11 residues long. The germline gives CDR1 MNHNS, CDR2 SASEGT. CDR3 nucleotides: TGTGCCAGCAGTGACGGAATTGAGCAGTTCTTC. Its protein is CASSDGIEQFF.

This clonotype came up many times. The chain has TRBV4-3 and TRBJ2-4, with D hard to call. The ends were cut back, 0 bases at V and 1 base at J, with 13 bases in the middle. The CDR3 covers 17 residues. Germline loops: CDR1 LGHNA, CDR2 YSLEER. CDR3 coding DNA: TGCGCCAGCAGCCAAGATTTGGGTGCCGGGGCCAAAAACATTCAGTACTTC. It encodes CASSQDLGAGAKNIQYF.

This clonotype was recorded a few times. The chain recombines TRBV20-1 with TRBJ2-5, with 11 bases fitting TRBD2. The CDR3 totals 15 residues. V shed 8 bases and J 4 bases; nucleotides not matched to a gene: 12. Germline CDR1 DFQATT, CDR2 SNEGSKA (reference sequence). The CDR3 DNA is TGCAGTAGCGAACGCGGACTAGCGGGTGGAGAGACCCAGTACTTC. It encodes CSSERGLAGGETQYF.

This chain's CDR3 is CSARQTGQAYNEQFF. The CDR3 coding sequence is TGCAGTGCTAGGCAAACGGGACAGGCCTACAATGAGCAGTTCTTC. The rearrangement joins TRBV20-1 to TRBJ2-1; 8 bases match TRBD1. This CDR3 region has 15 residues. Germline trimming cut 3 bases from V and 2 bases from J; bases unmatched to any gene: 6. Per germline, CDR1 DFQATT and CDR2 SNEGSKA (reference sequence).